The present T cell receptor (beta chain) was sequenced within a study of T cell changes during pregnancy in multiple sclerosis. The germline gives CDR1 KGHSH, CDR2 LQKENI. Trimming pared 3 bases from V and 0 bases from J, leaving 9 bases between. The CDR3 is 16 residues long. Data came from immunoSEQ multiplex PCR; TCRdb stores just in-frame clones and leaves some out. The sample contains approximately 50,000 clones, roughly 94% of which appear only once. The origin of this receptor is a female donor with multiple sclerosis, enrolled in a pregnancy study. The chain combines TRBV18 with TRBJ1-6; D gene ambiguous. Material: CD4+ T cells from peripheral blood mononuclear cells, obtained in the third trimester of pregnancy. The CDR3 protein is CASSPSRSSYNSPLHF. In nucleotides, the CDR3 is TGTGCCAGCTCACCTAGTCGGAGCTCCTATAATTCACCCCTCCACTTT.